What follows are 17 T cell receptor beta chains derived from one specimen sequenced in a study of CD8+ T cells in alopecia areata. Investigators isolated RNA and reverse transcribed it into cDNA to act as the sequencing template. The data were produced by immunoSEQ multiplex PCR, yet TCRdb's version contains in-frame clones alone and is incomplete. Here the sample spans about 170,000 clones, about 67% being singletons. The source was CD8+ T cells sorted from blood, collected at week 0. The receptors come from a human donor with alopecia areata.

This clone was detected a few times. The CDR3 sequence is CASSIRTYSFSNNEQFF. The CDR3 nucleotides read TGTGCCAGCAGTATAAGGACATATTCTTTTTCAAACAATGAGCAGTTCTTC. This rearrangement joins TRBV27 to TRBJ2-1; D possibly corresponds to TRBD1 (5 bases). The CDR3 has 17 residues. V shed 5 bases and J shed 5 bases, with 22 bases lying between them. From germline, CDR1 is MNHEY and CDR2 SMNVEV (reference sequence).

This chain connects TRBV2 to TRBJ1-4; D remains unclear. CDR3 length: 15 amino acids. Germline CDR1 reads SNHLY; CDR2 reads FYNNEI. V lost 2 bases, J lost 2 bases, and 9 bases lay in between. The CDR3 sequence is CASSEWEATNEKLFF. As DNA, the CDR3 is TGTGCCAGCAGTGAATGGGAAGCCACTAATGAAAAACTGTTTTTT.

CDR3 nucleotides: TGTGCCTGCTCCAGGGAAGAGACCCAGTACTTC. Protein product: CACSREETQYF. The chain joins TRBV30 to TRBJ2-5; weak D call: TRBD1 (5 bases). The CDR3 loop spans 11 amino acids. Germline loops: CDR1 GTSNPN, CDR2 SVGIG (reference sequence). With 6 bases removed from V and 3 bases from J, the gap between germline ends came to 8 bases.

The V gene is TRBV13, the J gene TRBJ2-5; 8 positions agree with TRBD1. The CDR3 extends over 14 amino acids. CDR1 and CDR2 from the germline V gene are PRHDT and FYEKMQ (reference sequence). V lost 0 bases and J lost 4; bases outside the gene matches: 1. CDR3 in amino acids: CASSLGDRVETQYF. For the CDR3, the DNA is TGTGCCAGCAGCTTAGGGGACAGGGTAGAGACCCAGTACTTC.

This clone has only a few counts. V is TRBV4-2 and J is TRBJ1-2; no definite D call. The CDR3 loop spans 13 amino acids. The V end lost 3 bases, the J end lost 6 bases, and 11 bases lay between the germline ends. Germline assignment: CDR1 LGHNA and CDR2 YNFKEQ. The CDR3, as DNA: TGTGCCAGCAGCCATGCCCCCACGCATGGCTACACCTTC. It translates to CASSHAPTHGYTF.

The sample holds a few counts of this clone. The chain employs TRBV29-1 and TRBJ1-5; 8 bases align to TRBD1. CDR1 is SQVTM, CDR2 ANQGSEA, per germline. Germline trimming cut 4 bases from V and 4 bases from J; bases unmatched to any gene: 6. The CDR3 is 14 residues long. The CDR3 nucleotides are TGCAGCGTTGGGACCCGGGACAGGAATCAGCCCCAGCATTTT. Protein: CSVGTRDRNQPQHF.

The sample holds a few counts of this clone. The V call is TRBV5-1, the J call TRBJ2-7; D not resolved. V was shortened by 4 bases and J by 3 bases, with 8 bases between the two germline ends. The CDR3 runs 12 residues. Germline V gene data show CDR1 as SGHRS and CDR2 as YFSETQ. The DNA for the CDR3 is TGCGCCAGCAGCCGGTCAGTCTACGAGCAGTACTTC. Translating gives CASSRSVYEQYF.

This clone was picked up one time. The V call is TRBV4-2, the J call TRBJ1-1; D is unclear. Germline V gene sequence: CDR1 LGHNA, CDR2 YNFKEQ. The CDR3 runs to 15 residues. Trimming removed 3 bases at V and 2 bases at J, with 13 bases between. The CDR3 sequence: CASSQTNLENTEAFF. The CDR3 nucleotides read TGTGCCAGCAGCCAGACTAACCTGGAAAACACTGAAGCTTTCTTT.

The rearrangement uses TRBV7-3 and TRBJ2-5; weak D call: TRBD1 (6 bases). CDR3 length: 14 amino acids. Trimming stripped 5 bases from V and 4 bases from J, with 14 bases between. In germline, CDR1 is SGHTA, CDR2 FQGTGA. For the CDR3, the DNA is TGTGCCAGCAGCCTTGACAGGATCGGAGAGACCCAGTACTTC. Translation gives CASSLDRIGETQYF.

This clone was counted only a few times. CDR3 loop: CASSPPAALEGAFF. The CDR3 nucleotides read TGTGCCAGCAGTCCACCCGCGGCCTTGGAGGGAGCTTTCTTT. The chain employs TRBV6-6 and TRBJ1-1, with D unresolved. The CDR3 has 14 amino acids. Trimming removed 5 bases from V and 10 bases from J, with 20 bases in between. Looked up from germline, CDR1 is MNHNY and CDR2 is SVGAGI (reference sequence).

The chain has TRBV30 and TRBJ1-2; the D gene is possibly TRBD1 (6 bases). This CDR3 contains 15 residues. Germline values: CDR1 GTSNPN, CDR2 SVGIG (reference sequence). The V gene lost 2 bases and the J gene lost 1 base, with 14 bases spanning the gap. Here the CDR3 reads CAWSFPTGLNYGYTF. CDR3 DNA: TGTGCCTGGAGTTTCCCGACAGGCCTTAACTATGGCTACACCTTC. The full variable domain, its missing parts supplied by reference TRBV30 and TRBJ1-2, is SQTIHQWPATLVQPVGSPLSLECTVEGTSNPNLYWYRQAAGRGLQLLFYSVGIGQISSEVPQNLSASRPQDRQFILSSKKLLLSDSGFYLCAWSFPTGLNYGYTFGSGTRLTVV.

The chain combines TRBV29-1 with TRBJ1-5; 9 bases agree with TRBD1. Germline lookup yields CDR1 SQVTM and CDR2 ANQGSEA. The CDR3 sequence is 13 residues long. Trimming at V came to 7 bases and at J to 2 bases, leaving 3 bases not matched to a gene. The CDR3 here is CSARTGGNQPQHF. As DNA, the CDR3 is TGCAGCGCGAGGACAGGGGGCAATCAGCCCCAGCATTTT. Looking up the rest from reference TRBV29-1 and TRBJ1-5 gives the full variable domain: SAVISQKPSRDICQRGTSLTIQCQVDSQVTMMFWYRQQPGQSLTLIATANQGSEATYESGFVIDKFPISRPNLTFSTLTVSNMSPEDSSIYLCSARTGGNQPQHFGDGTRLSIL.

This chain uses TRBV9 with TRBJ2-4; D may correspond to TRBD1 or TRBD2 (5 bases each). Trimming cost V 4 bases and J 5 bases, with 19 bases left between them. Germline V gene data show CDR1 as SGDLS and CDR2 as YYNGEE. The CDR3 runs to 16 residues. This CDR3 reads CASSHNPRDGENIQYF. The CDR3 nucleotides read TGTGCCAGCAGCCATAATCCCCGGGACGGCGAAAACATTCAGTACTTC.

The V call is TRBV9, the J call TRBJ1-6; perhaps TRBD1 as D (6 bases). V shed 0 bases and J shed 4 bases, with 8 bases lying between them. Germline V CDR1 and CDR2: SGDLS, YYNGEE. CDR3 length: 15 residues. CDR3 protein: CASSVGTAYNSPLHF. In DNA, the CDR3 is TGTGCCAGCAGCGTAGGGACAGCTTATAATTCACCCCTCCACTTT. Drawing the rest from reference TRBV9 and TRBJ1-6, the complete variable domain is DSGVTQTPKHLITATGQRVTLRCSPRSGDLSVYWYQQSLDQGLQFLIQYYNGEERAKGNILERFSAQQFPDLHSELNLSSLELGDSALYFCASSVGTAYNSPLHFGNGTRLTVT.

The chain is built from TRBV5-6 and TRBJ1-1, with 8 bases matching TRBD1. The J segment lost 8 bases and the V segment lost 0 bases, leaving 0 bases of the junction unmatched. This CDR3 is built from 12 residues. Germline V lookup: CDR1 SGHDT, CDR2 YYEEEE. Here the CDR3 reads CASSLGTGEAFF. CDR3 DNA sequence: TGTGCCAGCAGCTTGGGGACAGGGGAAGCTTTCTTT.

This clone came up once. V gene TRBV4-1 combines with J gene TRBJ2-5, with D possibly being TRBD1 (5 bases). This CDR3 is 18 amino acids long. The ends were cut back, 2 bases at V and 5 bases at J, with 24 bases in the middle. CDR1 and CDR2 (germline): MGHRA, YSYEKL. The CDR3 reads CASSQQILTRVSGETQYF. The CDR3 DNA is TGCGCCAGCAGCCAACAGATACTGACCAGGGTATCAGGGGAGACCCAGTACTTC.

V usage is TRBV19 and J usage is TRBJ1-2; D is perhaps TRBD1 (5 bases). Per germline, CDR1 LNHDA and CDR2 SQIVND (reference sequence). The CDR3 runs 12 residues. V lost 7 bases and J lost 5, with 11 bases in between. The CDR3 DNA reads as TGTGCCAGTACGGGGGAACGTTATGGCTACACCTTC. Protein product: CASTGERYGYTF.